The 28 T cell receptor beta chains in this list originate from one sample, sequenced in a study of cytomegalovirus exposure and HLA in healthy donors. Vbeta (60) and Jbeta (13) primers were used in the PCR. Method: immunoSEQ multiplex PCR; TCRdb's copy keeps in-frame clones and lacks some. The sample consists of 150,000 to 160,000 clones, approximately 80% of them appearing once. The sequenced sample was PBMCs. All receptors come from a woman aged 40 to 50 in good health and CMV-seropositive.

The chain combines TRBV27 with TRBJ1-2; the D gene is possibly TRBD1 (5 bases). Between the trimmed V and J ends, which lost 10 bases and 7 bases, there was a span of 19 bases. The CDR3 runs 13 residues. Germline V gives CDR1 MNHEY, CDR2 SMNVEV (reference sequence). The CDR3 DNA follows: TGTGCCACCTCGTGGGGCCAGGGCTTTGGCTACACCTTC. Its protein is CATSWGQGFGYTF.

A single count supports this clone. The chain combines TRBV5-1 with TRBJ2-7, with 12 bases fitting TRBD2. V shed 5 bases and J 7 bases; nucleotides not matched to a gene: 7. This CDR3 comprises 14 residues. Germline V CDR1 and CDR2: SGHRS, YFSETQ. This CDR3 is CASSPTSGSEEQYF. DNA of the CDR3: TGCGCCAGCAGTCCGACTAGCGGGAGCGAGGAGCAGTACTTC.

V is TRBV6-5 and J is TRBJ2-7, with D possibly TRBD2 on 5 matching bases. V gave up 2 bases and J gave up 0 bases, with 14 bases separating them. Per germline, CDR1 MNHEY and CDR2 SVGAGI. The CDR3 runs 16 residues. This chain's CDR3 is CASSYQASQSSYEQYF. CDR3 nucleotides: TGTGCCAGCAGTTACCAAGCTAGCCAAAGCTCCTACGAGCAGTACTTC.

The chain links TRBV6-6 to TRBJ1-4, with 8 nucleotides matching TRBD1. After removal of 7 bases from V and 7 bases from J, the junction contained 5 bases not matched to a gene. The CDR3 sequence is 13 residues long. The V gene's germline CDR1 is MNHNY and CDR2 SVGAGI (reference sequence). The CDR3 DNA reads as TGTGCCAGCAATTTACAGGGGGGTGAAAAACTGTTTTTT. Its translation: CASNLQGGEKLFF.

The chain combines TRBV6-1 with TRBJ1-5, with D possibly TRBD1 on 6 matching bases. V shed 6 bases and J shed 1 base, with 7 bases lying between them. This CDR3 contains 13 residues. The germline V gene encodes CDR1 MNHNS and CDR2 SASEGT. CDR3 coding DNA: TGTGCCAGCAGAGGGGGAAGCAATCAGCCCCAGCATTTT. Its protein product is CASRGGSNQPQHF.

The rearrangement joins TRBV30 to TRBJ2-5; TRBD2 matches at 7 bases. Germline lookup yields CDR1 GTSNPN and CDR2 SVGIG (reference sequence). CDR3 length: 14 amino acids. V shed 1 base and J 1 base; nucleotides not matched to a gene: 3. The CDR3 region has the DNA TGTGCCTGGAGTGGTCTAGCGGTCCAAGAGACCCAGTACTTC. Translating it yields CAWSGLAVQETQYF. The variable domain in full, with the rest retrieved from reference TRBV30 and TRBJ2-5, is SQTIHQWPATLVQPVGSPLSLECTVEGTSNPNLYWYRQAAGRGLQLLFYSVGIGQISSEVPQNLSASRPQDRQFILSSKKLLLSDSGFYLCAWSGLAVQETQYFGPGTRLLVL.

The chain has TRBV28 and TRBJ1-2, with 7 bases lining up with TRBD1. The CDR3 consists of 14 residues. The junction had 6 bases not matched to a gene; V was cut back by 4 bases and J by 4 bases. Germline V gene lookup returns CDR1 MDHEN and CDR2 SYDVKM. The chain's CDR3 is CASSSGGLGYGYTF. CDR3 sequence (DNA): TGTGCCAGCAGTTCAGGGGGTCTAGGCTATGGCTACACCTTC.

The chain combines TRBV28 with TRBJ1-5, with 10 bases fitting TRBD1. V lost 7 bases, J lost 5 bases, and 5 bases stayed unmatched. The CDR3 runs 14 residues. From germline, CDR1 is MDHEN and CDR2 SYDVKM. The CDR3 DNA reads TGTGCCAGCAATCCGGGACAGGGGTATCAGCCCCAGCATTTT. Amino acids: CASNPGQGYQPQHF. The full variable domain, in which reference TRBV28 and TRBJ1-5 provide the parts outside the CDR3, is DVKVTQSSRYLVKRTGEKVFLECVQDMDHENMFWYRQDPGLGLRLIYFSYDVKMKEKGDIPEGYSVSREKKERFSLILESASTNQTSMYLCASNPGQGYQPQHFGDGTRLSIL.

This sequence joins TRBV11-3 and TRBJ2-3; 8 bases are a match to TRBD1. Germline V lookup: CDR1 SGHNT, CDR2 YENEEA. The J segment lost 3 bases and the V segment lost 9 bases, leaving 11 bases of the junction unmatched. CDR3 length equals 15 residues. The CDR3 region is CASGAGGARTDTQYF. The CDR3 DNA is TGTGCCAGTGGGGCAGGGGGCGCAAGGACAGATACGCAGTATTTT.

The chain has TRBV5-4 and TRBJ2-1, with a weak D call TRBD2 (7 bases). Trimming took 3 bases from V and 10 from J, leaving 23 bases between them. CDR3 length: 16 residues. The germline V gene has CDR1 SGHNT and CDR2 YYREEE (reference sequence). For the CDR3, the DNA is TGTGCCAGCAGCTGGGGGGGCGCCAACCCTCGGGGGGAGCAGTTCTTC. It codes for CASSWGGANPRGEQFF.

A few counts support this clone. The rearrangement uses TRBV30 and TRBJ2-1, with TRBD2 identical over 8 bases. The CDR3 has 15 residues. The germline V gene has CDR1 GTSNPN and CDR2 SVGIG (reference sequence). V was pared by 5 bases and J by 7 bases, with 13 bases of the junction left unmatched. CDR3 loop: CAWLGIAGRTNEQFF. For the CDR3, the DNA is TGTGCCTGGCTAGGTATAGCGGGAAGGACTAATGAGCAGTTCTTC.

DNA for the CDR3: TGTGCCTGGAGTGTATCCGTCCTCACCGGGGAGCTGTTTTTT. This gives the protein CAWSVSVLTGELFF. This chain uses TRBV30 with TRBJ2-2; D gene unclear. The CDR3 totals 14 residues. Germline loops: CDR1 GTSNPN, CDR2 SVGIG (reference sequence). Trimming removed 0 bases at V and 4 bases at J, with 9 bases between.

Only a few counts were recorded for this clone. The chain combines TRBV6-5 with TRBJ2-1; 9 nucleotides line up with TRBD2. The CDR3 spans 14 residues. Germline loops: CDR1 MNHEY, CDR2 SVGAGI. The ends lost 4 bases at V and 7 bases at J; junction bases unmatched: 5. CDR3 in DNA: TGTGCCAGCAGTTTGGTAGCGGGAGTAAATGAGCAGTTCTTC. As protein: CASSLVAGVNEQFF.

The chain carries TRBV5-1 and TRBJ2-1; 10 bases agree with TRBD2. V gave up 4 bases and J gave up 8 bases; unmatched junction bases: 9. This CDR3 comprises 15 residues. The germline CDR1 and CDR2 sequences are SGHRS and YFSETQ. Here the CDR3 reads CASSLASGSWYEQFF. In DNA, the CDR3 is TGCGCCAGCAGCCTCGCTAGCGGGAGTTGGTATGAGCAGTTCTTC.

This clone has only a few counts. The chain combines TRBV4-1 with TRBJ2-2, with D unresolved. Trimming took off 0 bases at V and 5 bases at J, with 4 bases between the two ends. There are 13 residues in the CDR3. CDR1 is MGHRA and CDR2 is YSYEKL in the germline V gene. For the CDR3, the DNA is TGCGCCAGCAGCCAAGACCCTACCGGGGAGCTGTTTTTT. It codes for CASSQDPTGELFF.

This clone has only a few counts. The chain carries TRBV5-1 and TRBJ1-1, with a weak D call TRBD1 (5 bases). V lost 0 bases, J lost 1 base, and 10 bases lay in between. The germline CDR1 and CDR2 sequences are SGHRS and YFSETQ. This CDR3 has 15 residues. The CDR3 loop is CASSLEGLGNTEAFF. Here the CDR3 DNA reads TGCGCCAGCAGCTTGGAGGGGCTCGGGAACACTGAAGCTTTCTTT.

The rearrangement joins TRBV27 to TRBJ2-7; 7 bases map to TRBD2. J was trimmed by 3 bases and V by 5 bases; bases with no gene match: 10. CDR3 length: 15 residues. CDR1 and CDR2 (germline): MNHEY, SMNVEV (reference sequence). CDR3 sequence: CASSRLAPRGYEQYF. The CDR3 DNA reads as TGTGCCAGCAGTAGACTAGCTCCTCGGGGCTACGAGCAGTACTTC.

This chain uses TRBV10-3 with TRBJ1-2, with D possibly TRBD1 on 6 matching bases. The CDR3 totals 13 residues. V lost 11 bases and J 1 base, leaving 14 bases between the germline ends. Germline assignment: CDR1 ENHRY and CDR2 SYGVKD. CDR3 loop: CALRQALNYGYTF. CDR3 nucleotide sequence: TGTGCCCTCCGACAGGCGCTTAACTATGGCTACACCTTC.

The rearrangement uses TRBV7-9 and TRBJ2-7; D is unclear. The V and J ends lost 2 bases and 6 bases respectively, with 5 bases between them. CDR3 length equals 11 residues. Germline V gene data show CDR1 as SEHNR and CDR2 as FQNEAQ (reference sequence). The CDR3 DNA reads TGTGCCAGCAGCTTACTTAGCGAGCAGTACTTC. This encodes CASSLLSEQYF.

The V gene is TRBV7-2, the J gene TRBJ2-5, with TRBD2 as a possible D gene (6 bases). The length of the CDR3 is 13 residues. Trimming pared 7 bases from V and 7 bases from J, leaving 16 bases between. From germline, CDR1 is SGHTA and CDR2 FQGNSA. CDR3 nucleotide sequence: TGTGCCAGCACCTTGGTGGGAGGTCGGACCCAGTACTTC. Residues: CASTLVGGRTQYF.

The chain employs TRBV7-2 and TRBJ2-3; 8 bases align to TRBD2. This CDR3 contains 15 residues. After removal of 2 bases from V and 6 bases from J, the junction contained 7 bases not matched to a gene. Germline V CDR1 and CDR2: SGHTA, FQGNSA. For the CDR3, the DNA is TGTGCCAGCAGCTTATCGGGAGGGCCTTCGGATACGCAGTATTTT. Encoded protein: CASSLSGGPSDTQYF. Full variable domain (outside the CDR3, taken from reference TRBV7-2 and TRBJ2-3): GAGVSQSPSNKVTEKGKDVELRCDPISGHTALYWYRQSLGQGLEFLIYFQGNSAPDKSGLPSDRFSAERTGGSVSTLTIQRTQQEDSAVYLCASSLSGGPSDTQYFGPGTRLTVL.

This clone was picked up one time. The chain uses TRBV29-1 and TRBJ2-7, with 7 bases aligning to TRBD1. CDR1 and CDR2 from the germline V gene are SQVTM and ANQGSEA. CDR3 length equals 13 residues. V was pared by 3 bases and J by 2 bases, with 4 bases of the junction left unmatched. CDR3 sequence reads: CSVDGQAPYEQYF. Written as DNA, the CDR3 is TGCAGCGTTGATGGACAGGCCCCCTACGAGCAGTACTTC.

The CDR3 nucleotides are TGTGCCAGCAGCCCAGGACACTATGAAAAACTGTTTTTT. Its translation: CASSPGHYEKLFF. This rearrangement joins TRBV7-9 to TRBJ1-4; D perhaps matches TRBD1 (5 bases). The CDR3 consists of 13 residues. From germline, CDR1 is SEHNR and CDR2 FQNEAQ (reference sequence). The ends were cut back, 5 bases at V and 6 bases at J, with 10 bases in the middle.

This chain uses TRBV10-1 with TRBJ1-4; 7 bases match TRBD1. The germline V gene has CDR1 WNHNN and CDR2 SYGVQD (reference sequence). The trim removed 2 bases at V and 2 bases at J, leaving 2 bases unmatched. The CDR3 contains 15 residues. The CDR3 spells CASSEGTATNEKLFF. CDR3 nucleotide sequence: TGCGCCAGCAGTGAGGGGACAGCGACTAATGAAAAACTGTTTTTT.

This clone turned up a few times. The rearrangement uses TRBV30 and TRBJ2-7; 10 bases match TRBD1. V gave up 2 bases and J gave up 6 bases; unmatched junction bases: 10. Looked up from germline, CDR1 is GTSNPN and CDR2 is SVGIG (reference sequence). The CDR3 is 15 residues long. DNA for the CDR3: TGTGCCTGGAGTCGTAAGGGACAGGGGAGTGGCGAGCAGTACTTC. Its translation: CAWSRKGQGSGEQYF. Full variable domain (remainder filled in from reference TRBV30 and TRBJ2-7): SQTIHQWPATLVQPVGSPLSLECTVEGTSNPNLYWYRQAAGRGLQLLFYSVGIGQISSEVPQNLSASRPQDRQFILSSKKLLLSDSGFYLCAWSRKGQGSGEQYFGPGTRLTVT.

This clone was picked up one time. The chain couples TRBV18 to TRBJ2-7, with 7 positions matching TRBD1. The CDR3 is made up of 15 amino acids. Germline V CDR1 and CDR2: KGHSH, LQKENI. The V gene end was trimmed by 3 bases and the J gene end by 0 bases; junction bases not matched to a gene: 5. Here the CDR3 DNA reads TGTGCCAGCTCACCCTCCGGACAGGCCTCCTACGAGCAGTACTTC. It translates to CASSPSGQASYEQYF.

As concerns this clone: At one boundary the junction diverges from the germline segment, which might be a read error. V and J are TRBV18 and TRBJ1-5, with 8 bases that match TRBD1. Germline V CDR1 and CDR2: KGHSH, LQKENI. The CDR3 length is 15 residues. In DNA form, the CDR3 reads TGTGCCAGCGCCTACCTCGACAGGGGCAACCAGCCCCAGCATTTT. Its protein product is CASAYLDRGNQPQHF. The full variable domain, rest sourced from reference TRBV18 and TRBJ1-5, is NAGVMQNPRHLVRRRGQEARLRCSPMKGHSHVYWYRQLPEEGLKFMVYLQKENIIDESGMPKERFSAEFPKEGPSILRIQQVVRGDSAAYFCASAYLDRGNQPQHFGDGTRLSIL.

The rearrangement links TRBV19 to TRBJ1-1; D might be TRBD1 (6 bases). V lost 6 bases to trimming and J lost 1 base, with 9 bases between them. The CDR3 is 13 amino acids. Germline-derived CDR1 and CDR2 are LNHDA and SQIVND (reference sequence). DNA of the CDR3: TGTGCCAGTAGCGGGACACCGAACACTGAAGCTTTCTTT. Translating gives CASSGTPNTEAFF.